What follows is one T cell receptor beta chain and its context. Its antigen remains unidentified. No base-level quality is on record; no much larger clone is a single base apart. The reads were generated on an Illumina HiSeq 2000. TCR beta chain libraries were generated by multiplex PCR amplification. The amplified TCR beta chain products were analyzed by high-throughput sequencing. TCRdb reanalyzed the raw reads on its own, using fastp at Q25 for trimming and MiXCR for clone calling, and kept in-frame beta chains. A single entry per CDR3 protein holds the most common genes and DNA from its merged rows. Counted in this sample were some 200,000 distinct CDR3 sequences; approximately 30% of them appeared once. Of the sample, 4% to 5.5% is held by the ten largest clones. The lymph node samples were taken from the axillary draining lymph nodes of breast cancer patients. These data come from a study of breast tumors, draining lymph nodes, adjacent tissues (dated by TCRdb to between 2015 and 2016). With respect to the entire study: The study compared TCR beta repertoires across tumor, adjacent nontumor tissue and axillary lymph nodes from breast cancer patients. In human breast cancer, the study set out to assess how tumor, surrounding tissue and draining lymph node repertoires relate to one another and whether T cells might be exchanged between them.

The CDR3, from cysteine to phenylalanine, totals 15 residues. Only the CDR3 DNA stays, 45 bases, in frame from base 1. According to the germline V gene, CDR1 reads SGHTA and CDR2 reads FQGNSA. V sheds 3 bases and J sheds 11 bases, leaving 19 bases between their ends. On the study overall, not on this receptor specifically: The study presented the conclusion that tumor T cells originate in lymph nodes as consistent with a hypothesis, not as something directly demonstrated. In luminal-like breast cancer, tumor and nontumor tissue repertoires resembled each other significantly more than in basal-like breast cancer. Tumors showed preferential V and J gene usage, and their T-cell repertoire diversity fell below that of lymph nodes yet above that of nontumor tissue. The data were considered consistent with the idea that most tumor T cells come from the lymph node and then expand in tumor tissue.

In this chain, TRBV7-2 is recombined with TRBJ1-4; D gene: possibly TRBD1, on 6 matching bases. The sample was axillary lymph node tissue. This receptor was taken from a female donor with breast cancer. Some clones in this sample may be carry-over from other donors' samples. DNA sequence: TGTGCCAGCAGCTTCCGCCCTAGCACAGGGAGGAAACTGTTTTTT. This codes for CASSFRPSTGRKLFF.